This TCR beta chain originates from a study of blood T cell repertoires in COVID-19. Study context: Both acute and convalescent COVID-19 samples were obtained from the United States, Italy and Spain. PBMCs, B-cell-depleted T cells, or T cells provided the cDNA or gDNA that made up the material.

V dropped 0 bases and J dropped 3; count of bases not matched to a gene: 6. CDR1 and CDR2 (germline): SGHRS, YFSETQ. CDR3 length: 16 residues. Methods used by the authors: How many nucleated cells were present was estimated from reference gene primer amplification. The data were produced by immunoSEQ multiplex PCR, yet TCRdb's version contains in-frame clones alone and is incomplete. V and J calls and clone size are copied from that table; D and trimming were computed from the DNA. The repertoire includes roughly 180,000 clones, roughly 85% of them detected once, and approximately 10% sits in the top ten.

Sequenced material: peripheral blood. The TCR comes from a woman aged 80 or older with active or convalescent COVID-19. The rearrangement links TRBV5-1 to TRBJ2-7; the match to TRBD2 covers 10 bases. CDR3 protein: CASSLEQRLAGYEQYF. For the CDR3, the DNA is TGCGCCAGCAGCTTGGAGCAGAGACTAGCGGGCTACGAGCAGTACTTC.